This TCR beta chain was captured by sequencing in a study of cytomegalovirus exposure and HLA in healthy donors. Comment on this clone: The antigen is unknown.

With V trimmed by 1 base and J by 1 base, 10 bases remained unmatched. This CDR3 contains 18 residues. The germline V gene has CDR1 LNHDA and CDR2 SQIVND (reference sequence). Study results and caveats: Earlier analysis found most TCR beta V segments productive about 87% or about 30% of the time. Other equally common chains were less clonally expanded than HLA-associated TCR beta chains, a later analysis showed.

The study ran its PCR with 60 Vbeta and 13 Jbeta primers. Original methodology: An analysis that came later counted 80 million or so unique TCR beta chains, approximately 10 million shared. The protocol was immunoSEQ multiplex PCR, while the TCRdb copy is restricted to in-frame clones and leaves out a portion. From that table come the V and J calls and clone size; the DNA was used to work out D and trimming. This table has some 150,000 clones, roughly 85% appearing once. The donors comprised healthy bone marrow donors. Sequencing was carried out using PBMCs. The receptor's source is a woman between 18 and 30 years old in good health and CMV-seronegative. The chain has TRBV19 and TRBJ2-5; 9 bases match TRBD1. CDR3 sequence: CASSIGGTGSGGQETQYF. The CDR3 DNA follows: TGTGCCAGTAGTATAGGGGGGACAGGGAGCGGCGGCCAAGAGACCCAGTACTTC.